These 13 T cell receptor beta chains originate from one sample sequenced in a study of blood T cell repertoires in COVID-19. Clones were read by immunoSEQ multiplex PCR, and TCRdb kept only the in-frame ones, dropping some. The sample lists about 170,000 clones; 85% to 95% were seen once. The sequenced sample was peripheral blood. Receptors originate from a woman in her 50s with acute or convalescent COVID-19.

This CDR3 is CASSSRGYGYTF. Here the CDR3 DNA reads TGTGCCAGCAGTTCGCGTGGCTATGGCTACACCTTC. This chain connects TRBV7-9 to TRBJ1-2, with D unresolved. Deletions cut 6 bases from V and 4 bases from J, with 9 bases between. Per germline, CDR1 SEHNR and CDR2 FQNEAQ (reference sequence). CDR3 length equals 12 residues.

The CDR3 sequence: CASSLGDTGTDTQYF. The CDR3 DNA reads TGTGCCAGCAGTTTAGGGGACACTGGCACAGATACGCAGTATTTT. This rearrangement joins TRBV27 to TRBJ2-3, with a tentative D call TRBD1 (6 bases). The V gene lost 2 bases and the J gene lost 1 base, with 10 bases spanning the gap. This CDR3 region has 15 residues. Germline lookup yields CDR1 MNHEY and CDR2 SMNVEV (reference sequence).

This clone was observed a single time. The gene calls are TRBV6-5 and TRBJ2-1, with TRBD2 matching 8 bases. Germline CDR1 and CDR2: MNHEY and SVGAGI. V shed 4 bases and J 7 bases; nucleotides not matched to a gene: 9. The CDR3 length is 15 residues. Here the CDR3 reads CASSSTSGDKNEQFF. The CDR3 DNA sequence: TGTGCCAGCAGTTCCACTAGCGGCGATAAGAATGAGCAGTTCTTC.

CDR3 nucleotides: TGTGCCAGCAGTGATACGGGGTCGTATAATTCACCCCTCCACTTT. It encodes CASSDTGSYNSPLHF. The chain has TRBV2 and TRBJ1-6; no clear D gene. Germline V lookup: CDR1 SNHLY, CDR2 FYNNEI. The CDR3 consists of 15 residues. V lost 3 bases to trimming and J lost 4 bases, with 10 bases between them.

The genes are TRBV5-5 and TRBJ1-2; D not resolved. The CDR3 contains 15 residues. The germline CDR1 and CDR2 sequences are SGHKS and YYEKEE (reference sequence). V shed 0 bases and J shed 0 bases, with 9 bases lying between them. In nucleotides, the CDR3 is TGTGCCAGCAGCTTGGTGGCAGGCACTAACTATGGCTACACCTTC. As protein: CASSLVAGTNYGYTF.

The chain joins TRBV5-6 to TRBJ1-2; 8 bases map to TRBD1. Germline CDR1 is SGHDT and CDR2 is YYEEEE. V gave up 2 bases and J gave up 0 bases; unmatched junction bases: 0. The CDR3 is made up of 14 amino acids. The chain's CDR3 is CASSLQGANYGYTF. In DNA, the CDR3 is TGTGCCAGCAGCTTACAGGGGGCTAACTATGGCTACACCTTC.

The chain recombines TRBV19 with TRBJ1-2; D might be TRBD1 (6 bases). The CDR3 runs 14 residues. Germline assignment: CDR1 LNHDA and CDR2 SQIVND (reference sequence). V gave up 5 bases and J gave up 4 bases, with 14 bases separating them. The chain's CDR3 is CASSLGAGAYGYTF. In nucleotides, the CDR3 is TGTGCCAGTAGTCTTGGGGCAGGGGCCTATGGCTACACCTTC.

This chain connects TRBV6-5 to TRBJ2-7; D possibly corresponds to TRBD1 (6 bases). Germline-derived CDR1 and CDR2 are MNHEY and SVGAGI. CDR3 size: 14 residues. Trimming took 4 bases from V and 1 from J, leaving 11 bases between them. The CDR3 reads CASSSPGQSYEQYF. CDR3 coding DNA: TGTGCCAGCAGTTCGCCGGGACAATCCTACGAGCAGTACTTC.

This chain joins TRBV20-1 and TRBJ2-7; D unresolved. The V gene's germline CDR1 is DFQATT and CDR2 SNEGSKA (reference sequence). Trimming shortened V by 0 bases and J by 4 bases, and 4 bases separated the two germline ends. CDR3 size: 11 residues. This CDR3 reads CSARDGYEQYF. The CDR3 DNA reads as TGCAGTGCTAGAGACGGTTACGAGCAGTACTTC.

This clone was observed a single time. The chain is built from TRBV5-8 and TRBJ1-5; the match to TRBD1 covers 9 bases. Trimming removed 6 bases from V and 6 bases from J; junction bases left unmatched: 10. Germline V gene lookup returns CDR1 SGHTS and CDR2 YDEGEE. This CDR3 is built from 15 residues. CDR3 in DNA: TGTGCCAGCATTCTCGACAGGGGGTTGAGTCAGCCCCAGCATTTT. Translated, it gives CASILDRGLSQPQHF. The variable domain in full, with the rest retrieved from reference TRBV5-8 and TRBJ1-5, is EAGVTQSPTHLIKTRGQQATLRCSPISGHTSVYWYQQALGLGLQFLLWYDEGEERNRGNFPPRFSGRQFPNYSSELNVNALELEDSALYLCASILDRGLSQPQHFGDGTRLSIL.

This chain links TRBV15 with TRBJ1-2, with D maybe TRBD1 (6 bases). This CDR3 is built from 14 residues. Per the germline V gene, CDR1 is LNHNV and CDR2 is YYDKDF (reference sequence). Trimming pared 3 bases from V and 0 bases from J, leaving 8 bases between. The CDR3, as DNA: TGTGCCACCAGCAGGGACAGAACTAACTATGGCTACACCTTC. This translates into CATSRDRTNYGYTF.

V and J are TRBV3-1 (or the pseudogene TRBV3-2) and TRBJ2-1; TRBD2 agrees at 9 bases. Per the germline V gene, CDR1 is LGHDT and CDR2 is YNNKEL (reference sequence). J was trimmed by 4 bases and V by 1 base; bases with no gene match: 5. CDR3 length: 16 residues. The CDR3 here is CASSQVMAGGYNEQFF. The CDR3 coding sequence is TGTGCCAGCAGCCAAGTTATGGCGGGGGGGTACAATGAGCAGTTCTTC.

The chain joins TRBV12-3 or TRBV12-4 to TRBJ1-1; D might be TRBD1 (5 bases). This CDR3 has 13 amino acids. Trimming took 6 bases from V and 5 from J, leaving 13 bases between them. CDR3 bases: TGTGCCAGCAGGGGGGTGGGGAGGACTGAAGCTTTCTTT. Its protein product is CASRGVGRTEAFF.